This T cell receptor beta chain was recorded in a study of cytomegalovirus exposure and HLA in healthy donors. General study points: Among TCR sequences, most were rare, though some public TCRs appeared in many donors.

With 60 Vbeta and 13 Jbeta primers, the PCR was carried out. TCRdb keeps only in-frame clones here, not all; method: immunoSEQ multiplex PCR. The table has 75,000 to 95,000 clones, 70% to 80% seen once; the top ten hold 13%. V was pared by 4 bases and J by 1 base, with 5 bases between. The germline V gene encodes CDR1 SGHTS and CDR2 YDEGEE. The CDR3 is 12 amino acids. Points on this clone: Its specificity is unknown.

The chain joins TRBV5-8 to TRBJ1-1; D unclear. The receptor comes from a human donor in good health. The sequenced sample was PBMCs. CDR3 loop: CASSTRNTEAFF. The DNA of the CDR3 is TGTGCCAGCAGCACCAGGAACACTGAAGCTTTCTTT.